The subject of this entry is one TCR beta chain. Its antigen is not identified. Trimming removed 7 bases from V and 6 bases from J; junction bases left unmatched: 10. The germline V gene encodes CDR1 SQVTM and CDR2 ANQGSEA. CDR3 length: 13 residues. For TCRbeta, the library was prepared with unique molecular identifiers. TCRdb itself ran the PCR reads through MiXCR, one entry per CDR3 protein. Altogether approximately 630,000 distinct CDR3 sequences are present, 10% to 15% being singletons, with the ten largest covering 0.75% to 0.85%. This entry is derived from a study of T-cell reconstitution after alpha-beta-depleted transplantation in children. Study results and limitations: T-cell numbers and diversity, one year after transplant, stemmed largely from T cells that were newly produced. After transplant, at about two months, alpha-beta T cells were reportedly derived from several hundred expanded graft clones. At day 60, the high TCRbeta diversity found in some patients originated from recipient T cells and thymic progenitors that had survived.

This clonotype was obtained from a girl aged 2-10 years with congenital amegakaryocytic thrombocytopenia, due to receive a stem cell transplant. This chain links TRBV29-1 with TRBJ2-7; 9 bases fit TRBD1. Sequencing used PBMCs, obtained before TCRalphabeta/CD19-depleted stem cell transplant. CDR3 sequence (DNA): TGCAGCGCCCTTACACAGGGGGCCTCCGAGCAGTACTTC. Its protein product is CSALTQGASEQYF.